Sequencing of this TCR beta chain was carried out in a study of T cells after posttransplantation cyclophosphamide. Broader study findings: After PTCy, TRB diversity resembled that of CNI/methotrexate controls. Later blood repertoires were often dominated by clones from the donor CD8+ memory compartment.

This clone appeared many times. Its specificity is not known. Trimming shortened V by 6 bases and J by 5 bases, and 16 bases separated the two germline ends. CDR3 length: 14 amino acids. Germline V gives CDR1 SGHDN, CDR2 FVKESK. Data came from immunoSEQ multiplex PCR; TCRdb stores just in-frame clones and leaves some out. Listed for the sample are tens of thousands of clones, none seen a single time. Treatment was busulfan-fludarabine conditioning, a marrow graft, and cyclophosphamide on days +3 and +4. V usage is TRBV14 and J usage is TRBJ1-2; TRBD1 is a possible D gene (6 bases). This receptor was taken from a young adult male patient who received an allogeneic stem cell transplant from a related donor, was CMV-positive, and had no GVHD. Some T cells may possibly be graft donor cells. Sequenced material: PBMCs, taken after allogeneic stem cell transplant with posttransplant cyclophosphamide. The CDR3 reads CASRHTDRPYGYTF. In DNA, the CDR3 is TGTGCCAGCAGACATACCGACAGGCCTTATGGCTACACCTTC.